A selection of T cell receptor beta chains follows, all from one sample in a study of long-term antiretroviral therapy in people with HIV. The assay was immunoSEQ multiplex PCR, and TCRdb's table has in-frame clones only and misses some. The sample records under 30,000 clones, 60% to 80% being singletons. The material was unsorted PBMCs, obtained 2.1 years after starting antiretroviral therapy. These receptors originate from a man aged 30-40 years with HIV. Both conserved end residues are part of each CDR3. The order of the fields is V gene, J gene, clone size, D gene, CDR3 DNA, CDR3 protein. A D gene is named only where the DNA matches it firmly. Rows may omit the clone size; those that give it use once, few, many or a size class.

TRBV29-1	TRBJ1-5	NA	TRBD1	TGCAGCGTTGTGTACACCGGGACAGGGGGCCTTTATAGCAATCAGCCCCAGCATTTT	CSVVYTGTGGLYSNQPQHF
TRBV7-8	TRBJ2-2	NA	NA	TGTGCCAGCAGCTTACCCCCGGGACATTCGAACACCGGGGAGCTGTTTTTT	CASSLPPGHSNTGELFF
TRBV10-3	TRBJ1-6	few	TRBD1	TGTGCCATCAGTGGGGACAGCTATAATTCACCCCTCCACTTT	CAISGDSYNSPLHF
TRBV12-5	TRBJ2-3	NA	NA	TGTGCTAGTGGTTTGGGGACTTACACAGATACGCAGTATTTT	CASGLGTYTDTQYF
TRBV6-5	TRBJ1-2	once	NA	TGTGCCAGCAGTGCCGCAGATTCTAACTATGGCTACACCTTC	CASSAADSNYGYTF
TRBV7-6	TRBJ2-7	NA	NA	TGTGCCAGCAGCTTAGGGGGTGGAGGGTACGAGCAGTACTTC	CASSLGGGGYEQYF
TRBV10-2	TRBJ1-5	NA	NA	TGCGCCAGCACCGGGACTAGCAATCAGCCCCAGCATTTT	CASTGTSNQPQHF
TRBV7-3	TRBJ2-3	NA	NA	TGTGCCAGCTCTACCGGCCGCACAGATACGCAGTATTTT	CASSTGRTDTQYF
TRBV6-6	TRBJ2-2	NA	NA	TGTGCCAGCAGTTACCCCGAAGGGGGTACCGGGGAGCTGTTTTTT	CASSYPEGGTGELFF
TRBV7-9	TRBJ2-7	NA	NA	TGTGCCAGCAGCGCAGGACATCTTTCCTACGAGCAGTACTTC	CASSAGHLSYEQYF
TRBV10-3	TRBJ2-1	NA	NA	TGTGCCATCAGTGCTCCCGGGTTAGGGCATGAGCAGTTCTTC	CAISAPGLGHEQFF
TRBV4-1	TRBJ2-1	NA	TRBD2	TGCGCCAGCAGCTCCGGTCAAGGGGGACTAGCGGAATACAATGAGCAGTTCTTC	CASSSGQGGLAEYNEQFF
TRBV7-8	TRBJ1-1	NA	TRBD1	TGTGCCAGCAGCTTAATCACAGAGGGGGCAACTGAAGCTTTCTTT	CASSLITEGATEAFF
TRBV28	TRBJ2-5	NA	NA	TGTGCCAGCGCCACCGTCAGGGGATCTGGGGAGACCCAGTACTTC	CASATVRGSGETQYF
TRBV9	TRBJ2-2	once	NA	TGTGCCAGCAGCGTAGAGCTTTGGAACACCGGGGAGCTGTTTTTT	CASSVELWNTGELFF
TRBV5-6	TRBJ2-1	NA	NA	TGTGCCAGCAGCTTGGGGGGGGCTATGGGAGCCTACAATGAGCAGTTCTTC	CASSLGGAMGAYNEQFF
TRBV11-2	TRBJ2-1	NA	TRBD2	TGTGCCAGCAGCCACGGAGCGGGAGCTTACAATGAGCAGTTCTTC	CASSHGAGAYNEQFF
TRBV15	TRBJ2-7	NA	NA	TGTGCCACCAGCAGAACCCCGGGGGTCTACGAGCAGTACTTC	CATSRTPGVYEQYF
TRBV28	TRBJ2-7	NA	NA	TGTGCCAGCAGTTTACCCCCCCCGGGGAACTACGAGCAGTACTTC	CASSLPPPGNYEQYF
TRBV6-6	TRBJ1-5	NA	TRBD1	TGTGCCAGCACCCAGGGGAACAGGGGGTCCACTCAGCCCCAGCATTTT	CASTQGNRGSTQPQHF
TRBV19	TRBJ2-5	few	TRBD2	TGTGCCAGTAGCGGCGGAGCCCCGGGACTAGCGGGGCAAGAGACCCAGTACTTC	CASSGGAPGLAGQETQYF
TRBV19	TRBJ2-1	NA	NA	TGTGCCAGTAGTATGGGCAGGTTATACAATGAGCAGTTCTTC	CASSMGRLYNEQFF
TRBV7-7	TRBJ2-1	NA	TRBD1	TGTGCCAGCAGCTCGGGACAGGGGGCATACAATGAGCAGTTCTTC	CASSSGQGAYNEQFF
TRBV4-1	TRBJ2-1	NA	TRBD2	TGCGCCAGCAGCCAAGCTAGCGGGGGGCAGTTCTTC	CASSQASGGQFF
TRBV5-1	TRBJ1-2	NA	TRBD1	TGCGCCAGCAGCTTTAATAAACCCGGGACAGGGGTCGGCTACACCTTC	CASSFNKPGTGVGYTF
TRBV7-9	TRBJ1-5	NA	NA	TGTGCCAGCAGCTCGGACGATATGCCCCAGCATTTT	CASSSDDMPQHF
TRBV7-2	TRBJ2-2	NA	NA	TGTGCCAGCAGACCCAGGCCCGACACCGGGGAGCTGTTTTTT	CASRPRPDTGELFF
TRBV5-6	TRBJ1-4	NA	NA	TGTGCCAGCAGCTTAAGTTTGCAGAGGGAAAAACTGTTTTTT	CASSLSLQREKLFF
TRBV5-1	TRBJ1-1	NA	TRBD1	TGCGCCAGCAGCTTGGGACAGGGAATAACTGGGTCGGCTTTCTTT	CASSLGQGITGSAFF
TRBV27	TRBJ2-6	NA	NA	TGTGCCAGCGCCTGGAGGGCTGGGGCCAACGTCCTGACTTTC	CASAWRAGANVLTF
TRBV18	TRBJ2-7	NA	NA	TGTGCCAGCTCACCTCGGCTGAATACCTACGAGCAGTACTTC	CASSPRLNTYEQYF
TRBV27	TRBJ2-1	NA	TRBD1	TGTGCCAGCAGTTTAGAGGGCACCCGCGGGGCCCGGGACAGGGGGCGGACAAATGAGCAGTTCTTC	CASSLEGTRGARDRGRTNEQFF
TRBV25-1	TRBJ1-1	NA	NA	TGTGCCAGCACCAGTGAGCGTAATCAGGGAGAAGCTTTCTTT	CASTSERNQGEAFF
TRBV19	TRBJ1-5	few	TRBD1	TGTGCCAGTAGTAGCTGGGACAGTCGAGGGCCCCAGCATTTT	CASSSWDSRGPQHF
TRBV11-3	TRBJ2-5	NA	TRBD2	TGTGCCAGCAGCCTCGGGACTAGCCAACAACAAGAGACCCAGTACTTC	CASSLGTSQQQETQYF
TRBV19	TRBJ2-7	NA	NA	TGTGCCAGTAGTATCGCCAGGGGCTACGAGCAGTACTTC	CASSIARGYEQYF
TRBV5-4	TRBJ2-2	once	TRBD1	TGTGCCAGCAGCTTGGGCTCGGGACAGGGGAACACCGGGGAGCTGTTTTTT	CASSLGSGQGNTGELFF
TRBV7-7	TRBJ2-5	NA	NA	TGTGCCAGCAGCTTCGGGGCTGGCAAGACCCAGTACTTC	CASSFGAGKTQYF
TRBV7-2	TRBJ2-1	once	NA	TGTGCCAGCATCCCCAGGGGTCCCTACAATGAGCAGTTCTTC	CASIPRGPYNEQFF
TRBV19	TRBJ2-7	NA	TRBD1	TGTGCCAGTAGTATGCACCGGGACAGCCTAAAGGGGCAGTACTTC	CASSMHRDSLKGQYF
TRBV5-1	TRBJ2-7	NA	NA	TGCGCCAGCAGCTTGGACGAGGGCGAGCAGTACTTC	CASSLDEGEQYF
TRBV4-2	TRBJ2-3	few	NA	TGTGCCAGCAGCCTGGGAATGGATACGCAGTATTTT	CASSLGMDTQYF
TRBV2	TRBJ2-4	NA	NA	TGTGCCAGCCAGGGGGCCAAAAACATTCAGTACTTC	CASQGAKNIQYF
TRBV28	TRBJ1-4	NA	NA	TGTGCCATCATGGGGGGGGGTGAAAAACTGTTTTTT	CAIMGGGEKLFF
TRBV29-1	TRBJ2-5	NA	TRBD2	TGCAGCGCCGGCCGGGGGGTTGGGGAGACCCAGTACTTC	CSAGRGVGETQYF